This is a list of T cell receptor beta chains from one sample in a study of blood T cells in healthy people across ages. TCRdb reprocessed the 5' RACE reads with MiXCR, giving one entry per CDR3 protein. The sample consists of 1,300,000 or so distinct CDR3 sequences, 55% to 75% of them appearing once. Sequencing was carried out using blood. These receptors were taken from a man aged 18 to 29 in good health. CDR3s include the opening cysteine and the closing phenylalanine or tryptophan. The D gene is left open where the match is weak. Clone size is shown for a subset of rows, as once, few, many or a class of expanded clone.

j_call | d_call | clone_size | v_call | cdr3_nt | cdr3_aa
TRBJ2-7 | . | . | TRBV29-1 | TGCAGCGTCTCGGGGCGGGTCTCCTACGAGCAGTACTTC | CSVSGRVSYEQYF
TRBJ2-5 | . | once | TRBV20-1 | TGCAGTGCTTACCAAGAGACCCAGTACTTC | CSAYQETQYF
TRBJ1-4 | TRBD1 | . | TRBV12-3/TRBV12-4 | TGTGCCAGCACTCCTGATGGGGGGACAGGGGCAGATAATGAAAAACTGTTTTTT | CASTPDGGTGADNEKLFF
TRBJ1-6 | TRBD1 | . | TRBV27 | TGTGCCAGCAGGACAGGGGCCATGGGTTCACCCCTCCACTTT | CASRTGAMGSPLHF
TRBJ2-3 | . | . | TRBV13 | TGTGCCAGCAGCCCCCGAGGCTCTAGCGATACGCAGTATTTT | CASSPRGSSDTQYF
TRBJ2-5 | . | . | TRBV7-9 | TGTGCCAGCAGCCCAGGACAGATCCAAGAGACCCAGTACTTC | CASSPGQIQETQYF
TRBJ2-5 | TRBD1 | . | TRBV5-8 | TGTGCCAGCAGGCGGACAGGGGATGAGAAGACCCAGTACTTC | CASRRTGDEKTQYF
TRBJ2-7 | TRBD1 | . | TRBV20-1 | TGCAGTGCTGGAACAGGGGAATACGAGCAGTACTTC | CSAGTGEYEQYF
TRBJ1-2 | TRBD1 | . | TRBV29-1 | TGCAGCATAAACAGGGGGTCGAGTGGCTACACCTTC | CSINRGSSGYTF
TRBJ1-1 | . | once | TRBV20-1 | TGCAGTGCGACCGTGGAGAACACTGAAGCTTTCTTT | CSATVENTEAFF
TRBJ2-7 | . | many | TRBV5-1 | TGCGCCAGCAGCTTGGGGACAGACTACGAGCAGTACTTC | CASSLGTDYEQYF
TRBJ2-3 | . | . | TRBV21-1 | TGTGCCAGCAGCAAGGGTTCGGAACGGACGCTTAGCACAGATACGCAGTATTTT | CASSKGSERTLSTDTQYF
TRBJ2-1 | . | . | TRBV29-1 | TGCAGCGTTGAAGGGGCTAGAGGCTATGAGCAGTTCTTC | CSVEGARGYEQFF
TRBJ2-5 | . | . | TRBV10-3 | TGTGCCATCAGTCAAAAAGGAGAGACCCAGTACTTC | CAISQKGETQYF
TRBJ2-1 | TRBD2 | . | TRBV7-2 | TGTGCCAGCAGCTTAGGAATCGGCGGGAGGACCCCCAATGAGCAGTTCTTC | CASSLGIGGRTPNEQFF
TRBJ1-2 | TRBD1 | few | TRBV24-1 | TGTGCCACCCTTTTGACAGGGGACTATGGCTACACCTTC | CATLLTGDYGYTF
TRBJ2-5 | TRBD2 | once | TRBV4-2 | TGTGCCAGCAGCCAAGACCCCCTAGCGGGAGGGCTCCAAGAGACCCAGTACTTC | CASSQDPLAGGLQETQYF
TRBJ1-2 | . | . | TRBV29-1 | TGCAGCGTTGCGGCACCCGGGGCGATCCCCTGTGGCTACACCTTC | CSVAAPGAIPCGYTF
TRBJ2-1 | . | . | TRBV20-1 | TGCAGTGGCTGGGGGGGCCATGAGCAGTTCTTC | CSGWGGHEQFF
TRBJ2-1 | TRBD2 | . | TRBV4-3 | TGCGCCAGCAGCCAAGTTGGGCCGGGGGGGCCTGGAAATGAGCAGTTCTTC | CASSQVGPGGPGNEQFF
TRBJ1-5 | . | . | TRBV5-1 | TGCGCCAGCAGCCCCGGCGGCGGGGGGAGTAGCAATCAGCCCCAGCATTTT | CASSPGGGGSSNQPQHF
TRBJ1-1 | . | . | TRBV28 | TGTGCCAGCAGTCCACGGGGGAGGGCAGCTTTCTTT | CASSPRGRAAFF
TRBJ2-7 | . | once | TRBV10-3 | TGTGCCATCAGTGCGCCGACAGGGGAGGGTTCCTACGAGCAGTACTTC | CAISAPTGEGSYEQYF
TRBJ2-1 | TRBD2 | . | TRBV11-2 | TGTGCCAGCGAGTCCGGGACTAGCGGGAATGAGCAGTTCTTC | CASESGTSGNEQFF
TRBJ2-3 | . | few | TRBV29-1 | TGCAGCGTTGAAGGAGGGGTGACGTGGGATACGCAGTATTTT | CSVEGGVTWDTQYF
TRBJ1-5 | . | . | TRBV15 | TGTGCCACCAGCAGAGGGGCAGGCCCCCCGCATTTT | CATSRGAGPPHF
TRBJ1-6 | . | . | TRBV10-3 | TGTGCCATCAGGAGGGAGGGGGGTGATTCACCCCTCCACTTT | CAIRREGGDSPLHF
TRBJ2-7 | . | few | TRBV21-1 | TGTGCCAGCAGCAAAAGGGACGGTGACATCGACGAGCAGTACTTC | CASSKRDGDIDEQYF
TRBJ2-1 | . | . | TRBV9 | TGTGCCAGCAGCGTACCCGGGGAGGTACCCTACAATGAGCAGTTCTTC | CASSVPGEVPYNEQFF
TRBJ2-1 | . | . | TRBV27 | TGTGCCAGCAGTCCATCTAGCACGAGCTCCTACAATGAGCAGTTCTTC | CASSPSSTSSYNEQFF
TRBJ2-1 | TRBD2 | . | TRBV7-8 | TGTGCCAGCAGCCCCCGGCGGGGTAGCGGGAGGATCTACAATGAGCAGTTCTTC | CASSPRRGSGRIYNEQFF
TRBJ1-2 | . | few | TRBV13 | TGTGCCAGCAGCTTAGAGGGGTCTAACTATGGCTACACCTTC | CASSLEGSNYGYTF
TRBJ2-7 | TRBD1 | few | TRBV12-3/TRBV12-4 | TGTGCCAGCAGTTTTACAGGGGTAAAGCACGAGCAGTACTTC | CASSFTGVKHEQYF
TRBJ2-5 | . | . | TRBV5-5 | TGTGCCAGCAGGTTGGCCCCCCAAGAGACCCAGTACTTC | CASRLAPQETQYF